This T cell receptor beta chain was recovered during a study of blood T cell repertoires in COVID-19. Study as a whole: Donors in the United States, Italy and Spain gave samples during acute or convalescent COVID-19. Sources were T cells, B-cell-depleted T cells, or PBMCs; the material itself was cDNA or gDNA.

With V trimmed by 7 bases and J by 0 bases, 3 bases remained unmatched. The CDR3 contains 14 residues. CDR1 and CDR2 from the germline V gene are SGHRS and YFSETQ. Per the original data handling: Quantification of nucleated cells was approximated via reference gene primer amplification. Measured with immunoSEQ multiplex PCR; TCRdb has only the in-frame clones, and not every one. V and J calls and clone size are as listed in that table; D and trimming were resolved from the DNA. The sample lists about 230,000 clones, around 78% occurring once. The chain recombines TRBV5-1 with TRBJ2-2; TRBD2 matches 7 bases. The specimen was peripheral blood. The source is a woman in her 70s with active or convalescent COVID-19. The CDR3 DNA follows: TGCGCCAGCGGGAGCGGGACGAACACCGGGGAGCTGTTTTTT. Translated, it gives CASGSGTNTGELFF.